The sequence of this T cell receptor beta chain was determined in a study of T cell changes during pregnancy in multiple sclerosis. Generated by immunoSEQ multiplex PCR, the TCRdb table keeps only in-frame clones and is missing some. The sample lists 50,000 or so clones; 93% were seen once. The V and J ends lost 4 bases and 4 bases, in that order; junction bases with no gene match: 3. Per the germline V gene, CDR1 is MNHEY and CDR2 is SVGAGI. The CDR3 extends over 13 amino acids. The sequencing used CD8+ T cells from peripheral blood mononuclear cells, collected after pregnancy. The receptor was isolated from a female donor with multiple sclerosis, enrolled in a pregnancy study. The chain recombines TRBV6-5 with TRBJ1-2, with TRBD1 identical over 7 bases. CDR3 bases: TGTGCCAGCAGTTCGGGACAGAGCTATGGCTACACCTTC. It yields the protein CASSSGQSYGYTF.